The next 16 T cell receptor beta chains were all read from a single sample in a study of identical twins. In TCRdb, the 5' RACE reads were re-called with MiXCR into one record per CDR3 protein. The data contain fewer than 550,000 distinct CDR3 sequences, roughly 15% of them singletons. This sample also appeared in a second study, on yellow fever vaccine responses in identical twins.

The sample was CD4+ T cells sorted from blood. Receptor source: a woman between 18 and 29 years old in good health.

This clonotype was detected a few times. The CDR3 DNA is TGTGCCAGCAGCGCCCGACAGGGGGCTTTCAATGAGCAGTTCTTC. The encoded protein is CASSARQGAFNEQFF. V and J are TRBV11-3 and TRBJ2-1, with TRBD1 matching 10 bases. This CDR3 has 15 amino acids. The J segment lost 6 bases and the V segment lost 5 bases, leaving 7 bases of the junction unmatched. Germline assignment: CDR1 SGHNT and CDR2 YENEEA.

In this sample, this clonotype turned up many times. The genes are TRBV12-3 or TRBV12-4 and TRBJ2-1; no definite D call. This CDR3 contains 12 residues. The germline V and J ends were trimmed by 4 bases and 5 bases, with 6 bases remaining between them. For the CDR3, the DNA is TGTGCCAGCAGTTACCGGAACAATGAGCAGTTCTTC. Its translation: CASSYRNNEQFF.

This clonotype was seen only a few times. CDR3 protein: CASSPGPPSNREQFF. CDR3 coding DNA: TGTGCCAGCAGCCCCGGGCCCCCGTCTAACAGGGAGCAGTTCTTC. The rearrangement links TRBV7-8 to TRBJ2-1; tentatively, D is TRBD1 (5 bases). CDR1 is SGHVS and CDR2 is FQNEAQ in the germline V gene. The CDR3 totals 15 residues. Trimming stripped 5 bases from V and 10 bases from J, with 21 bases between.

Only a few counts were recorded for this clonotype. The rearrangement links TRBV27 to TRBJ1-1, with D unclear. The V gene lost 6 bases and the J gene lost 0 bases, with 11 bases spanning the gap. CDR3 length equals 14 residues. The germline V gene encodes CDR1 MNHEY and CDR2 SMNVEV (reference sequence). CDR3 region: CASSRLGLNTEAFF. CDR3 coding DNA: TGTGCCAGCAGCCGGTTGGGGTTGAACACTGAAGCTTTCTTT.

The DNA for the CDR3 is TGTGCCAGCAGCCCCAGCAACCCAGAGACCCAGTACTTC. It specifies CASSPSNPETQYF. This sequence joins TRBV5-6 and TRBJ2-5; D unclear. Germline V gene data show CDR1 as SGHDT and CDR2 as YYEEEE. The V end was cut by 4 bases, the J end by 4 bases, with 11 bases between. CDR3 length: 13 residues.

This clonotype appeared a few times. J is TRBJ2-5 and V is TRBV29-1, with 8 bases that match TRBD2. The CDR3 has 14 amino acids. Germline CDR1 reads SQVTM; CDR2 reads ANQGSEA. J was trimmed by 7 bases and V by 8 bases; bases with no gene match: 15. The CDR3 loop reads CSSGPGTTSGTQYF. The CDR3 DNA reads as TGCAGCTCTGGACCCGGGACCACTAGCGGGACCCAGTACTTC.

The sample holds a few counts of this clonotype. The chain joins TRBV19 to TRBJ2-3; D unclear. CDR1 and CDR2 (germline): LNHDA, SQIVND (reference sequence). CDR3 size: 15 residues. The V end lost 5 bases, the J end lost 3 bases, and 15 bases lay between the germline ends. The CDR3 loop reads CASSLFAARTDTQYF. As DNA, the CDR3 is TGTGCCAGTAGTTTGTTCGCGGCCAGAACAGATACGCAGTATTTT.

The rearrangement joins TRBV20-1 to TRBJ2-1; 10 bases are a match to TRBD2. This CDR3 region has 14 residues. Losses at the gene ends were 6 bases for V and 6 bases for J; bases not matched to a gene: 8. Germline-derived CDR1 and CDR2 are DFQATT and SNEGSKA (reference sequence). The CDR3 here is CSAKLAGGPNEQFF. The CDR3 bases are TGCAGTGCCAAGTTAGCGGGAGGTCCCAATGAGCAGTTCTTC.

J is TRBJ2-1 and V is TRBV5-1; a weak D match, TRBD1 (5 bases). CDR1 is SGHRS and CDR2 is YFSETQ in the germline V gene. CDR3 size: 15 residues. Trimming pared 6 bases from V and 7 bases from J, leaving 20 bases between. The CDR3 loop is CASTRESPSRNEQFF. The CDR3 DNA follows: TGCGCCAGCACCAGGGAATCCCCATCTCGAAATGAGCAGTTCTTC.

CDR3 in DNA: TGTGCCAGCAGCCAAGAAGGGGGAGGGAGAGGCTACACCTTC. Amino acid sequence: CASSQEGGGRGYTF. V is TRBV4-2 and J is TRBJ1-2; the D gene is possibly TRBD1 (6 bases). Per the germline V gene, CDR1 is LGHNA and CDR2 is YNFKEQ. This CDR3 region has 14 residues. The V gene lost 0 bases and the J gene lost 8 bases, with 13 bases spanning the gap.

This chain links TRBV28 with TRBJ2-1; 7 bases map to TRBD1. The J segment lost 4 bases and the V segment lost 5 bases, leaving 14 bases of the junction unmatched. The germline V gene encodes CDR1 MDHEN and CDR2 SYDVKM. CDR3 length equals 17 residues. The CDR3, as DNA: TGTGCCAGCAGTCCGACCGCCGGGACAGAGGCTTACAATGAGCAGTTCTTC. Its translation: CASSPTAGTEAYNEQFF.

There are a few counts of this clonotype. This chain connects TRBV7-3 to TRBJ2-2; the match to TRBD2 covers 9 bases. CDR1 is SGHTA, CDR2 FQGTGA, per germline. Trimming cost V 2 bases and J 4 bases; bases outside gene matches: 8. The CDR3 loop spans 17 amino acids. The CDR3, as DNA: TGTGCCAGCAGCTTACCGGGGACTAGCTCTGTCACCGGGGAGCTGTTTTTT. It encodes CASSLPGTSSVTGELFF.

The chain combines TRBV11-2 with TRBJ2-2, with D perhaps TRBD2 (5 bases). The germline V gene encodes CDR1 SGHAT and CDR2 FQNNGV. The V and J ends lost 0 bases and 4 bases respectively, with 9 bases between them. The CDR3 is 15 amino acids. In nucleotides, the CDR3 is TGTGCCAGCAGCTTAGAAGGCGGACTCACCGGGGAGCTGTTTTTT. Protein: CASSLEGGLTGELFF.

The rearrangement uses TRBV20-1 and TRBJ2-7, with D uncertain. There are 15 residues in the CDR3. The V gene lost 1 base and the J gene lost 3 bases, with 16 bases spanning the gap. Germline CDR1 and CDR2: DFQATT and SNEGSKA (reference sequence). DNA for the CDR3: TGCAGTGCTAGAGGGAACCGAAGGCCTGGCTACGAGCAGTACTTC. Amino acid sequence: CSARGNRRPGYEQYF.

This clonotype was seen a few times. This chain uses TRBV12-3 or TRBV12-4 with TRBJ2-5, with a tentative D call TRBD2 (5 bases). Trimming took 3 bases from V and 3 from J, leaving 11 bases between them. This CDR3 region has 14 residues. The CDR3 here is CASSFRSGKETQYF. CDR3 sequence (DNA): TGTGCCAGCAGTTTTCGCAGCGGTAAAGAGACCCAGTACTTC.

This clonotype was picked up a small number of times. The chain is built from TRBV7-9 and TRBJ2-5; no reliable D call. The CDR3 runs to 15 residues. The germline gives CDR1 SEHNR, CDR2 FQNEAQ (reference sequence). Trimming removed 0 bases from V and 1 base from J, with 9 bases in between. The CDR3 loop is CASSLATTSQETQYF. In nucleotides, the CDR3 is TGTGCCAGCAGCTTAGCGACGACGTCCCAAGAGACCCAGTACTTC.